Each of the 4 T cell receptor beta chains below was sequenced from the same sample in a study of cytomegalovirus exposure and HLA in healthy donors. Assay: immunoSEQ multiplex PCR; the TCRdb copy retains only in-frame clones and omits some. The table has some 240,000 clones, roughly 86% seen once. The sequenced material came from PBMCs. The receptors shown here come from a woman in her twenties or thirties in good health and CMV-seropositive.

J is TRBJ2-3 and V is TRBV29-1, with unresolved D. CDR1 is SQVTM and CDR2 is ANQGSEA in the germline V gene. The CDR3 extends over 11 amino acids. Trimming took off 3 bases at V and 2 bases at J, with 3 bases between the two ends. The CDR3 spells CSVDNTDTQYF. In nucleotides, the CDR3 is TGCAGCGTTGATAACACAGATACGCAGTATTTT.

CDR3: CASRARAINSGNTIYF. In nucleotides, the CDR3 is TGTGCCAGCAGGGCCAGGGCTATCAACTCTGGAAACACCATATATTTT. The chain links TRBV2 to TRBJ1-3; perhaps TRBD1 as D (5 bases). V was trimmed by 6 bases and J by 0 bases, leaving 15 bases between them. This CDR3 region has 16 residues. Germline CDR1 is SNHLY and CDR2 is FYNNEI.

V and J are TRBV19 and TRBJ2-4; 7 bases agree with TRBD1. This CDR3 has 18 amino acids. Trimming took 7 bases from V and 1 from J; bases not matched to a gene: 16. The V gene's germline CDR1 is LNHDA and CDR2 SQIVND (reference sequence). The CDR3: CASNPGTASTLAKNIQYF. The DNA for the CDR3 is TGTGCCAGTAATCCTGGGACAGCCTCAACACTGGCCAAAAACATTCAGTACTTC.

This clone was detected only once. The chain employs TRBV11-2 and TRBJ1-5; 8 positions match TRBD1. J lost 5 bases, V lost 6 bases, and 9 bases had no gene match. The V gene's germline CDR1 is SGHAT and CDR2 FQNNGV. This CDR3 contains 15 residues. The CDR3: CASSRTGGTDQPQHF. CDR3 DNA: TGTGCCAGCAGTCGTACAGGGGGGACGGATCAGCCCCAGCATTTT. The variable domain in full, completed from reference TRBV11-2 and TRBJ1-5, reads EAGVAQSPRYKIIEKRQSVAFWCNPISGHATLYWYQQILGQGPKLLIQFQNNGVVDDSQLPKDRFSAERLKGVDSTLKIQPAKLEDSAVYLCASSRTGGTDQPQHFGDGTRLSIL.